A selection of T cell receptor beta chains follows, all from one sample in a study of PD-1 blockade in classical Hodgkin lymphoma. TCRdb's copy holds only in-frame clones and misses some; the assay was immunoSEQ multiplex PCR. The sample records 96,000 or so clones, roughly 91% being singletons. The specimen was peripheral blood mononuclear cells (PBMCs), collected before the fourth cycle of nivolumab. Source of these receptors: a human donor with classical Hodgkin lymphoma. The conserved cysteine and the conserved F or W are not part of the CDR3 here. Clone size is shown for a subset of rows, as once, few, many or a class of expanded clone.

cdr3_length clone_size j_call v_call cdr3_aa
16 . TRBJ1-5 TRBV27 ASAPRGRGVPSNQPQH
14 . TRBJ1-2 TRBV14 ASSQDHPPPVGQYT
13 . TRBJ1-1 TRBV4-1 ASSHADLRNTEAF
11 . TRBJ1-5 TRBV7-9 ASSLAGDQPQH
12 . TRBJ1-1 TRBV11-1 ASSPEFRVSEAF
13 few TRBJ2-7 TRBV4-1 ASSQEWDRVYEQY
12 . TRBJ2-1 TRBV4-1 ASSQDRRTHEQF
17 . TRBJ2-6 TRBV15 ATSRDGVGLVTGANVLT
14 once TRBJ1-6 TRBV6-6 ASSYSRSAYNSPLH
13 . TRBJ2-7 TRBV25-1 ASRKAGGINYEQY
10 few TRBJ2-7 TRBV6-1 ASSGLEYEQY
14 . TRBJ1-4 TRBV5-4 ASSLVGAGGNEKLF
12 . TRBJ2-7 TRBV6-5 ASSSLGRTYEQY
13 . TRBJ1-1 TRBV11-2 ASSPTGQGDTEAF
13 . TRBJ2-7 TRBV6-6 ASSPGLASNYEQY
12 . TRBJ2-7 TRBV5-1 ASSRSGESYEQY
13 . TRBJ1-4 TRBV7-6 ASSLIGTGHEKLF
14 . TRBJ1-5 TRBV7-9 ASSLGVGTANQPQH
14 . TRBJ2-1 TRBV21-1 ASSNRPGLDGNEQF
9 . TRBJ2-1 TRBV18 ASSPLSEQF
10 . TRBJ1-1 TRBV28 ASSFRGTEAF
12 . TRBJ1-2 TRBV5-1 ASSPRQANYGYT
13 . TRBJ2-7 TRBV28 ASRSLAGGTYEQY
15 . TRBJ1-4 TRBV4-1 ASSQAGGVLWEEKLF
10 once TRBJ1-2 TRBV19 ASGEQGHGYT
17 once TRBJ2-7 TRBV28 ASSPYLGKTSGEFYEQY
12 . TRBJ2-1 TRBV27 ASRTSAAYNEQF
11 . TRBJ2-5 TRBV18 ASSPAGQETQY
16 . TRBJ2-7 TRBV30 AWSVRAGGRRSSYEQY
12 . TRBJ1-2 TRBV7-9 ASRSQGPNYGYT
12 . TRBJ1-3 TRBV18 ASSPTQGGNTIY
10 . TRBJ2-1 TRBV5-1 ASSLGGNEQF
16 once TRBJ2-3 TRBV4-1 ASSPDPGGAGASDTQY
11 few TRBJ1-1 TRBV29-1 SVPGTGGTEAF
15 . TRBJ2-5 TRBV4-2 ASSQAFSGGPGETQY
13 . TRBJ1-1 TRBV14 ASSQGFTGNTEAF
10 . TRBJ1-2 TRBV6-1 ASRIQIYGYT
12 . TRBJ1-1 TRBV28 ASSFLFMNTEAF
10 once TRBJ2-1 TRBV2 ASRGGGNEQF
9 few TRBJ1-4 TRBV20-1 SAGGSTGLF
14 . TRBJ1-4 TRBV29-1 SVEEVRATGNEKLF
14 . TRBJ2-6 TRBV28 ASSLSPGVGANVLT
10 . TRBJ2-7 TRBV29-1 SVSESWDEQY
15 . TRBJ2-3 TRBV14 ASSPDQRLAGPDTQY
13 . TRBJ2-7 TRBV10-1 ASSASGRSTYEQY
16 . TRBJ2-1 TRBV9 ASSLSTGLAGVGNEQF
11 . TRBJ2-7 TRBV6-5 ASSYQGSYEQY
11 . TRBJ2-1 TRBV11-2 ASSPGLALEQF
11 once TRBJ2-7 TRBV7-8 ASSPLGAYEQY
11 . TRBJ2-1 TRBV30 ACGTPFFNEQF
14 . TRBJ2-4 TRBV9 ASSKSSGRSKNIQY
14 . TRBJ2-7 TRBV4-2 ASSQGAGLAGYEQY
11 . TRBJ1-2 TRBV7-9 ASSLGQQGGYT
11 . TRBJ1-1 TRBV5-1 ASSWAGDTEAF
16 . TRBJ1-5 TRBV4-1 ASSQDGGGVMSNQPQH
12 . TRBJ1-1 TRBV14 ASSRIQGVTEAF
12 . TRBJ1-2 TRBV19 ASSAPDTPRGYT
13 . TRBJ1-2 TRBV19 ASGRRETFHYGYT
17 once TRBJ2-1 TRBV6-4 ASSDPGLAGWGSYNEQF